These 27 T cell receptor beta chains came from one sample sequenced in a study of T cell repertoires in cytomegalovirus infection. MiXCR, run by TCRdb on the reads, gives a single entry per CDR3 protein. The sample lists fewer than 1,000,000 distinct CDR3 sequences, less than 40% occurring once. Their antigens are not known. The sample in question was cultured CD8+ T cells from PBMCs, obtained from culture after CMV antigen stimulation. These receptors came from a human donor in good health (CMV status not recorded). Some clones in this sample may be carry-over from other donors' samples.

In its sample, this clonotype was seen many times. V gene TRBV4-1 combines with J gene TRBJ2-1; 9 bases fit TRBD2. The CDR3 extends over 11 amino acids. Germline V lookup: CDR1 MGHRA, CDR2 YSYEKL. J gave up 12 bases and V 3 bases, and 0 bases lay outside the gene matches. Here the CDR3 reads CASSQGLAQFF. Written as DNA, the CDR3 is TGCGCCAGCAGCCAGGGACTAGCGCAGTTCTTC.

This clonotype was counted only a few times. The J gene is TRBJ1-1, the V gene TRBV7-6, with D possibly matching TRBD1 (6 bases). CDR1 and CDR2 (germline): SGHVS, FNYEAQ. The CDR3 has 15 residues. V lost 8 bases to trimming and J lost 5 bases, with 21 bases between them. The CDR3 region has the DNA TGTGCCAGCTCAACGTTCAGGGGTCGGGGAACTGAAGCTTTCTTT. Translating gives CASSTFRGRGTEAFF.

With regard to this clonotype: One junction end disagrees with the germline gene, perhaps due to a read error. CDR3 nucleotides: TGTGCCAGCAGCCTAGCCCATCCCGGGGGGGGTCTCACAGATACGCAGTATTTT. As protein: CASSLAHPGGGLTDTQYF. The V call is TRBV7-2, the J call TRBJ2-3; 8 bases fit TRBD2. CDR1 and CDR2 from the germline V gene are SGHTA and FQGNSA. The CDR3 totals 18 residues.

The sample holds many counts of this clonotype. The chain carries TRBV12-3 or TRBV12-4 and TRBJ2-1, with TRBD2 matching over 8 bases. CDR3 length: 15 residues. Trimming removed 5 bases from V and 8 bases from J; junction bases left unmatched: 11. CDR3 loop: CASSPELRAGDEQFF. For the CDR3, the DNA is TGTGCCAGCAGTCCCGAGTTAAGAGCGGGGGATGAGCAGTTCTTC.

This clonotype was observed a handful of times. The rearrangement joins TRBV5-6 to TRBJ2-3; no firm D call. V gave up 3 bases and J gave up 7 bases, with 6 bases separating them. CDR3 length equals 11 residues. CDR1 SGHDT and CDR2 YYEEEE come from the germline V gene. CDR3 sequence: CASSSSYTQYF. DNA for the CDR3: TGTGCCAGCAGCTCCTCGTATACGCAGTATTTT.

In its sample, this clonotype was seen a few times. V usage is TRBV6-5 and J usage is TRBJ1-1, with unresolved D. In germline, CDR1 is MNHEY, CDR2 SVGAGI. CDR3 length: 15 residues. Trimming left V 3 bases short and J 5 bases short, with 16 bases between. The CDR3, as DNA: TGTGCCAGCAGTTATTCGACGACCCGGATAACTGAAGCTTTCTTT. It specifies CASSYSTTRITEAFF.

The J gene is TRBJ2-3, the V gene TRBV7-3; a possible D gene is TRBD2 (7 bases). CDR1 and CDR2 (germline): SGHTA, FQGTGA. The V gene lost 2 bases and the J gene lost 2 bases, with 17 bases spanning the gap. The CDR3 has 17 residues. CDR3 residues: CASSLLPGGADTDTQYF. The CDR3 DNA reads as TGTGCCAGCAGCTTACTCCCTGGGGGGGCCGACACAGATACGCAGTATTTT. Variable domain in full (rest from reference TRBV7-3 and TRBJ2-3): GAGVSQTPSNKVTEKGKYVELRCDPISGHTALYWYRQSLGQGPEFLIYFQGTGAADDSGLPNDRFFAVRPEGSVSTLKIQRTERGDSAVYLCASSLLPGGADTDTQYFGPGTRLTVL.

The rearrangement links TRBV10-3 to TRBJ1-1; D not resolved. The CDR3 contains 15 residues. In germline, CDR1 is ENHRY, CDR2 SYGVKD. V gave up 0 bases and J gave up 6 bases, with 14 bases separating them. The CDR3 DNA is TGTGCCATCAGTGAGTCGTCGGCCCTAGGACCTGAAGCTTTCTTT. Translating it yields CAISESSALGPEAFF.

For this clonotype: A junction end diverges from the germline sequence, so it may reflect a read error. The CDR3 DNA reads as TGTGTCAGCAGTGGAGGACAGGGTGCTTCATATGGCTACACCTTC. Translating it yields CVSSGGQGASYGYTF. This chain connects TRBV6-6 to TRBJ1-2; 8 bases are shared with TRBD1. This CDR3 is 15 amino acids long. CDR1 and CDR2 (germline): MNHNY, SVGAGI (reference sequence).

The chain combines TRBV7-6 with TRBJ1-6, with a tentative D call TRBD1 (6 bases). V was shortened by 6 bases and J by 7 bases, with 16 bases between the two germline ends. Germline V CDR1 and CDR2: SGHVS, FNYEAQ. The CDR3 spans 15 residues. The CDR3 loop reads CASSPPGAGNSPLHF. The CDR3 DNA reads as TGTGCCAGCAGTCCCCCGGGGGCAGGCAATTCACCCCTCCACTTT.

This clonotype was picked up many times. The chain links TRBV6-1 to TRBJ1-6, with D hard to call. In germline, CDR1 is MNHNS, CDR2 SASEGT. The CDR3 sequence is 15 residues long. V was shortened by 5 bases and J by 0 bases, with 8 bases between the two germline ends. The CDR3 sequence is CASSFTISYNSPLHF. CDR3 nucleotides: TGTGCCAGCAGTTTTACCATCTCCTATAATTCACCCCTCCACTTT.

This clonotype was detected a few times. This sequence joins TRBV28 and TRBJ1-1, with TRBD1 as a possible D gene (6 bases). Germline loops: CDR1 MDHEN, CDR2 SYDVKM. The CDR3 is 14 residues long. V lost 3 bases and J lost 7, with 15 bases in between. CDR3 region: CASSLGARYVEAFF. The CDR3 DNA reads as TGTGCCAGCAGTTTGGGGGCCCGGTACGTTGAAGCTTTCTTT.

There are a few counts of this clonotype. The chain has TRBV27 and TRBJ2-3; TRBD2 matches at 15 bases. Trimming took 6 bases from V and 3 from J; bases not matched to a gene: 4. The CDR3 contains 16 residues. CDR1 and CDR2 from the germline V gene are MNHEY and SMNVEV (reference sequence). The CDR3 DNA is TGTGCCAGCAGCCGGGGACTAGCGGGGGGTACAGATACGCAGTATTTT. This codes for CASSRGLAGGTDTQYF.

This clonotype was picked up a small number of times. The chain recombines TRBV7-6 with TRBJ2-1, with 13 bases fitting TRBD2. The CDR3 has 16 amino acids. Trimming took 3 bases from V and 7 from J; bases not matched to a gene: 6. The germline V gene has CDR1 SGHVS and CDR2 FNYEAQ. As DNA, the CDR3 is TGTGCCAGCAGCTTTCCGACTAGCGGGGGGTCGAATGAGCAGTTCTTC. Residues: CASSFPTSGGSNEQFF.

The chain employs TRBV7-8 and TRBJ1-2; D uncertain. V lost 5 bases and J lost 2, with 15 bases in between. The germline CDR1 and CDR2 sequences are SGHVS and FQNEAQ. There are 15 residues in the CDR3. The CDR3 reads CASSPNDRLNYGYTF. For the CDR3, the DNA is TGTGCCAGCAGCCCAAACGATCGGTTAAACTATGGCTACACCTTC.

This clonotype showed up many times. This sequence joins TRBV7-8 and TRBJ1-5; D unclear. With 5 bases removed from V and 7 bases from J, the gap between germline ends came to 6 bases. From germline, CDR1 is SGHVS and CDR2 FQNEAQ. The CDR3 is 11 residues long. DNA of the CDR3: TGTGCCAGCAGCAGTGGACAGCCCCAGCATTTT. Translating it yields CASSSGQPQHF.

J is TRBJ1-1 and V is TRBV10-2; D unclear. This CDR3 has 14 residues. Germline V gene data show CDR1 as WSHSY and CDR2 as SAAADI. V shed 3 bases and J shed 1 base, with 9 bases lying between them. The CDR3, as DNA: TGCGCCAGCAGTGATGAGCCCGCGAACACTGAAGCTTTCTTT. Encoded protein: CASSDEPANTEAFF.

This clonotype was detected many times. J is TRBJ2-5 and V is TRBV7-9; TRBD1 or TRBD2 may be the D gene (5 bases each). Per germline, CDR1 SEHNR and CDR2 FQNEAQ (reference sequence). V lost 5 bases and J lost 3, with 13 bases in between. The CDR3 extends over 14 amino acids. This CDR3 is CASSTGPREETQYF. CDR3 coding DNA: TGTGCCAGCAGCACGGGACCGCGGGAAGAGACCCAGTACTTC.

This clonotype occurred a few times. The CDR3 region is CASSPYPSGLLSTDTQYF. The CDR3 DNA is TGTGCCAGCAGCCCTTACCCCTCGGGACTACTAAGCACAGATACGCAGTATTTT. This chain uses TRBV7-2 with TRBJ2-3; 7 bases fit TRBD2. V dropped 5 bases and J dropped 0; count of bases not matched to a gene: 14. CDR1 and CDR2 from the germline V gene are SGHTA and FQGNSA. The length of the CDR3 is 18 residues.

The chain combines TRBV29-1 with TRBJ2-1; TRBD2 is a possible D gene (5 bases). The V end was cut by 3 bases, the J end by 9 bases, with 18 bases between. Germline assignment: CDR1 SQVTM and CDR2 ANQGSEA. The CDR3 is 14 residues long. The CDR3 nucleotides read TGCAGCGTTGAGAGGGTCGGGAAGGGAACTGAGCAGTTCTTC. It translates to CSVERVGKGTEQFF.

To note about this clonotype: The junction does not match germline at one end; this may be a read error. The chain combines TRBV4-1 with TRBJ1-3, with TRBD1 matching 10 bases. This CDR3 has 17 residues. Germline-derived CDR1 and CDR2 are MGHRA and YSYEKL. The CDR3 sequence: CASSQEPGQGFGSTIYF. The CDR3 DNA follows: TGCGCCAGCAGCCAAGAGCCGGGACAGGGGTTTGGAAGCACCATATATTTT.

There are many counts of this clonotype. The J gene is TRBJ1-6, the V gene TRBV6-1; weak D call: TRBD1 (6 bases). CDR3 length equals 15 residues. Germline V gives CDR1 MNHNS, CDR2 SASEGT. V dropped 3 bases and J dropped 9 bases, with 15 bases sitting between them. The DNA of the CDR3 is TGTGCCAGCAGTGACCCCGGGACAAAGAGTTCACCCCTCCACTTT. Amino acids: CASSDPGTKSSPLHF.

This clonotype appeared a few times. The CDR3 DNA reads as TGTGCCAGTAGTATAGACGGACTGAACACCGGGGAGCTGTTTTTT. This codes for CASSIDGLNTGELFF. V is TRBV19 and J is TRBJ2-2; D may be TRBD2 (5 bases). The germline gives CDR1 LNHDA, CDR2 SQIVND (reference sequence). The V end was cut by 0 bases, the J end by 1 base, with 6 bases between. The CDR3 length is 15 residues.

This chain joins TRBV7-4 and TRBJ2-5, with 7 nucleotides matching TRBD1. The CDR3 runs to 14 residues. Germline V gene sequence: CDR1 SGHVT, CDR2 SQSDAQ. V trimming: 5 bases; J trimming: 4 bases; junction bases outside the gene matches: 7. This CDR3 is CASSLTQGRETQYF. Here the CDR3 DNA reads TGTGCCAGCAGCCTCACACAGGGGCGAGAGACCCAGTACTTC.

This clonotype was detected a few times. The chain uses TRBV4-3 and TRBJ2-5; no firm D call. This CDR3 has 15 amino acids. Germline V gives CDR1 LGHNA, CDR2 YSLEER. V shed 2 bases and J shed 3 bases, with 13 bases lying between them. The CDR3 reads CASSQTPTHKETQYF. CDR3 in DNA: TGCGCCAGCAGCCAAACGCCGACCCACAAAGAGACCCAGTACTTC.

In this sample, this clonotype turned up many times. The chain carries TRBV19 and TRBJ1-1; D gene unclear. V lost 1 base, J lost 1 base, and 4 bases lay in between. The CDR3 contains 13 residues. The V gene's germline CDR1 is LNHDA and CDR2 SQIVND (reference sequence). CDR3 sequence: CASSIGWNTEAFF. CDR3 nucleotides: TGTGCCAGTAGTATAGGGTGGAACACTGAAGCTTTCTTT.

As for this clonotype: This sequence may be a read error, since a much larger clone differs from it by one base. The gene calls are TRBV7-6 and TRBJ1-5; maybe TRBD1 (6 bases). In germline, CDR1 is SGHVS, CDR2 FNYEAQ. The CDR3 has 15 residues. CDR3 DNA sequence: TGTTCCAGCGCTCTAGGGGGGGATGATGATCAGCCCCAGCATTTT. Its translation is CSSALGGDDDQPQHF.